One sample yielded the 17 T cell receptor beta chains listed below, sequenced in a study of blood T cell repertoires in COVID-19. Here immunoSEQ multiplex PCR was the method, and the copy in TCRdb shows in-frame clones only, minus some. The sample contains under 150,000 clones, more than 60% of which appear only once. Sequencing input: peripheral blood. These receptors came from a man older than 75 with acute or convalescent COVID-19.

The chain couples TRBV28 to TRBJ1-2; D uncertain. From germline, CDR1 is MDHEN and CDR2 SYDVKM. CDR3 length: 11 residues. Trimming left V 4 bases short and J 8 bases short, with 8 bases between. The DNA of the CDR3 is TGTGCCAGCAGTTATCTATTGGGCTACACCTTC. It encodes CASSYLLGYTF.

This clone was counted only a few times. The chain couples TRBV15 to TRBJ2-7; 12 bases line up with TRBD1. Per the germline V gene, CDR1 is LNHNV and CDR2 is YYDKDF (reference sequence). The CDR3 spans 20 residues. V shed 1 base and J 4 bases; nucleotides not matched to a gene: 17. In nucleotides, the CDR3 is TGTGCCACCAGCAGAGGACCGGGACAGGGGGCTTTCGACGGGACTTACGAGCAGTACTTC. Encoded protein: CATSRGPGQGAFDGTYEQYF.

This clone appeared once. The chain uses TRBV5-1 and TRBJ1-1; D is unclear. V was cut by 0 bases and J by 3 bases, with 3 bases left in between. The CDR3 is made up of 12 amino acids. Germline V CDR1 and CDR2: SGHRS, YFSETQ. The CDR3 DNA reads TGCGCCAGCAGCTTGGGAGACACTGAAGCTTTCTTT. This codes for CASSLGDTEAFF.

This clone was seen only a few times. V is TRBV2 and J is TRBJ2-3; TRBD2 aligns across 11 bases. Germline CDR1 and CDR2: SNHLY and FYNNEI. The ends lost 7 bases at V and 1 base at J; junction bases unmatched: 4. The CDR3 is 15 amino acids. The chain's CDR3 is CASTRLAGRTDTQYF. In nucleotides, the CDR3 is TGTGCCAGCACGCGACTAGCGGGGCGCACAGATACGCAGTATTTT.

This clone appeared a few times. The chain carries TRBV5-1 and TRBJ2-2; D perhaps matches TRBD2 (5 bases). The CDR3 runs to 15 residues. The germline V and J ends were trimmed by 4 bases and 3 bases, with 13 bases remaining between them. Germline V lookup: CDR1 SGHRS, CDR2 YFSETQ. The CDR3 region is CASSREGSDTGELFF. The CDR3 coding sequence is TGCGCCAGCAGCCGGGAAGGGTCTGACACCGGGGAGCTGTTTTTT.

The chain is built from TRBV29-1 and TRBJ2-1; 8 bases align to TRBD1. V was clipped by 7 bases and J by 6 bases; unmatched bases: 11. This CDR3 has 14 amino acids. The germline gives CDR1 SQVTM, CDR2 ANQGSEA. CDR3 DNA sequence: TGCAGCGCCAGGACAGGGAATGGAGTCAATGAGCAGTTCTTC. As protein: CSARTGNGVNEQFF.

The chain has TRBV19 and TRBJ1-1; TRBD1 matches 7 bases. The ends lost 3 bases at V and 7 bases at J; junction bases unmatched: 8. Germline lookup yields CDR1 LNHDA and CDR2 SQIVND (reference sequence). This CDR3 has 14 residues. The chain's CDR3 is CASSMSQGDGEAFF. The CDR3, as DNA: TGTGCCAGTAGTATGTCTCAGGGGGATGGTGAAGCTTTCTTT.

The V call is TRBV5-1, the J call TRBJ2-5; 7 bases are shared with TRBD2. Germline loops: CDR1 SGHRS, CDR2 YFSETQ. The junction had 5 bases not matched to a gene; V was cut back by 4 bases and J by 5 bases. The CDR3 totals 13 residues. DNA of the CDR3: TGCGCCAGCAGCCGGACTAGTGGGGAGACCCAGTACTTC. Translated, it gives CASSRTSGETQYF.

This clone was seen only a few times. The chain links TRBV5-1 to TRBJ1-2; D is ambiguous. Trimming took off 3 bases at V and 2 bases at J, with 8 bases between the two ends. CDR3 length: 13 residues. Germline values: CDR1 SGHRS, CDR2 YFSETQ. The CDR3 protein is CASSSYSNYGYTF. The CDR3 DNA sequence: TGCGCCAGCAGCTCCTATTCCAACTATGGCTACACCTTC.

This clone was seen a single time. The gene calls are TRBV5-5 and TRBJ2-2, with no clear D. V was shortened by 2 bases and J by 0 bases, with 11 bases between the two germline ends. Germline loops: CDR1 SGHKS, CDR2 YYEKEE (reference sequence). The length of the CDR3 is 16 residues. CDR3 DNA sequence: TGTGCCAGCAGCTTTATCAGGCAACCGAACACCGGGGAGCTGTTTTTT. It translates to CASSFIRQPNTGELFF.

The rearrangement joins TRBV25-1 to TRBJ1-4, with TRBD1 matching over 11 bases. CDR1 is MGHDK and CDR2 is SYGVNS in the germline V gene. The CDR3 has 16 amino acids. The V segment lost 1 base and the J segment 6 bases; nucleotides outside the gene matches: 4. The CDR3: CASSELKGQGDEKLFF. The CDR3 DNA reads TGTGCCAGCAGTGAATTAAAGGGACAGGGGGATGAAAAACTGTTTTTT.

This clone was seen a single time. The chain recombines TRBV28 with TRBJ1-2; D is ambiguous. Germline V gives CDR1 MDHEN, CDR2 SYDVKM. The CDR3 length is 13 residues. V was cut by 6 bases and J by 3 bases, with 11 bases left in between. CDR3 in amino acids: CASRGPGDYGYTF. Written as DNA, the CDR3 is TGTGCCAGCAGAGGACCGGGAGACTATGGCTACACCTTC.

The J gene is TRBJ2-5, the V gene TRBV7-9, with D perhaps matching TRBD1 (5 bases). The ends were cut back, 3 bases at V and 2 bases at J, with 7 bases in the middle. Germline V gene lookup returns CDR1 SEHNR and CDR2 FQNEAQ (reference sequence). The CDR3 is made up of 13 amino acids. The CDR3 is CASSFRAQETQYF. The CDR3, as DNA: TGTGCCAGCAGCTTCAGGGCTCAAGAGACCCAGTACTTC.

The rearrangement joins TRBV30 to TRBJ1-3, with a possible D match to TRBD1 (5 bases). The germline V gene encodes CDR1 GTSNPN and CDR2 SVGIG (reference sequence). The CDR3 has 13 residues. V was cut by 7 bases and J by 0 bases, with 10 bases left in between. The CDR3 is CASTGHSGNTIYF. In nucleotides, the CDR3 is TGTGCCTCCACAGGACACTCTGGAAACACCATATATTTT.

The genes are TRBV28 and TRBJ1-5; the D gene is possibly TRBD1 (6 bases). Trimming took 5 bases from V and 0 from J, leaving 11 bases between them. The germline V gene has CDR1 MDHEN and CDR2 SYDVKM. This CDR3 contains 15 residues. The CDR3 region is CASSSDRFSNQPQHF. The CDR3 DNA is TGTGCCAGCAGTAGCGACAGGTTTAGCAATCAGCCCCAGCATTTT.

The J gene is TRBJ1-4, the V gene TRBV7-8, with unresolved D. V was shortened by 3 bases and J by 8 bases, with 19 bases between the two germline ends. Per germline, CDR1 SGHVS and CDR2 FQNEAQ. This CDR3 comprises 16 residues. CDR3 coding DNA: TGTGCCAGCAGCTTGTTTTTCGGTACGGAGGGAGAAAAACTGTTTTTT. Amino acids: CASSLFFGTEGEKLFF.

This chain joins TRBV6-5 and TRBJ2-1; 7 nucleotides match TRBD1. The CDR3 is 13 amino acids. The ends lost 7 bases at V and 12 bases at J; junction bases unmatched: 12. Germline assignment: CDR1 MNHEY and CDR2 SVGAGI. The CDR3: CASNSLRTGWQFF. The CDR3 DNA reads TGTGCCAGCAACTCCTTAAGGACAGGATGGCAGTTCTTC.